The 11 T cell receptor beta chains in this list originate from one sample, sequenced in a study of blood T cells in healthy people across ages (dated by TCRdb to 2013 to 2016). Preparation of the library involved 5' RACE. Instrument used: Illumina HiSeq 2500. A second PCR of roughly 7 to 12 cycles was performed with a sample-barcoded 5' primer and a J-beta primer mix. The public sequencing data were trimmed at Q25 with fastp and processed into clonotypes with MiXCR by TCRdb, which kept only in-frame beta chains. Records with the same CDR3 protein are collapsed into one entry carrying the most frequent genes and DNA. Here the sample has 500,000 to 700,000 distinct CDR3 sequences; roughly 31% occur a single time. The ten largest clones add up to more than 15% of the sample. Sequencing was carried out using blood. Receptors were obtained from a woman aged 80 or older in good health.

The DNA of the CDR3 is TGCGCCAGCAGCTTGCCCGAGGGGGATCGTACAGATACGCAGTATTTT. It yields the protein CASSLPEGDRTDTQYF. The rearrangement joins TRBV5-1 to TRBJ2-3; TRBD1 might be the D (6 bases). This CDR3 region has 16 residues. V lost 1 base to trimming and J lost 3 bases, with 15 bases between them. The germline V gene encodes CDR1 SGHRS and CDR2 YFSETQ.

Many counts were recorded for this clonotype. The chain uses TRBV12-3 or TRBV12-4 and TRBJ1-2; TRBD1 might be the D (5 bases). The CDR3 length is 11 residues. The V end was cut by 1 base, the J end by 8 bases, with 5 bases between. CDR3 amino acids: CASSLGGGYTF. CDR3 DNA sequence: TGTGCCAGCAGTTTAGGGGGGGGCTACACCTTC.

The chain has TRBV7-9 and TRBJ1-1; D is unclear. There are 16 residues in the CDR3. V was pared by 5 bases and J by 1 base, with 17 bases between. Germline values: CDR1 SEHNR, CDR2 FQNEAQ (reference sequence). The CDR3 coding sequence is TGTGCCAGCAGCCTTCCGACGGCGAGAAGGAACACTGAAGCTTTCTTT. Its protein product is CASSLPTARRNTEAFF. Looking up the rest from reference TRBV7-9 and TRBJ1-1 gives the full variable domain: DTGVSQNPRHKITKRGQNVTFRCDPISEHNRLYWYRQTLGQGPEFLTYFQNEAQLEKSRLLSDRFSAERPKGSFSTLEIQRTEQGDSAMYLCASSLPTARRNTEAFFGQGTRLTVV.

This sequence joins TRBV5-5 and TRBJ1-1; D is unresolved. Trimming shortened V by 0 bases and J by 4 bases, and 10 bases separated the two germline ends. The CDR3 is made up of 14 amino acids. The germline V gene encodes CDR1 SGHKS and CDR2 YYEKEE (reference sequence). The CDR3 protein is CASSLAVSATEAFF. In nucleotides, the CDR3 is TGTGCCAGCAGCTTGGCCGTGTCGGCCACTGAAGCTTTCTTT.

The V and J genes are TRBV4-3 and TRBJ2-1, with 11 bases aligning to TRBD2. This CDR3 spans 22 amino acids. V lost 0 bases, J lost 0 bases, and 16 bases stayed unmatched. CDR1 LGHNA and CDR2 YSLEER come from the germline V gene. The CDR3 nucleotides read TGCGCCAGCAGCCAAGATCTAATCCCTGCTAGCGGGGGGTCTAGCTCCTACAATGAGCAGTTCTTC. Amino acid sequence: CASSQDLIPASGGSSSYNEQFF.

This clonotype was picked up many times. The rearrangement joins TRBV28 to TRBJ1-5; a weak D match, TRBD1 (6 bases). Deletions cut 8 bases from V and 5 bases from J, with 16 bases between. The CDR3 is made up of 14 amino acids. Germline CDR1 and CDR2: MDHEN and SYDVKM. The CDR3 nucleotides are TGTGCCAGCCAGAGGGGGGATACGGATCAGCCCCAGCATTTT. This codes for CASQRGDTDQPQHF.

This clonotype was seen just once. The genes are TRBV7-2 and TRBJ2-3; D is uncertain. The CDR3 runs to 12 residues. The germline gives CDR1 SGHTA, CDR2 FQGNSA. V lost 8 bases and J 7 bases, leaving 13 bases between the germline ends. The CDR3 DNA is TGTGCCAGCTCCCATATTCAACATACGCAGTATTTT. Residues: CASSHIQHTQYF. Supplemented by reference TRBV7-2 and TRBJ2-3, the full variable domain reads GAGVSQSPSNKVTEKGKDVELRCDPISGHTALYWYRQSLGQGLEFLIYFQGNSAPDKSGLPSDRFSAERTGGSVSTLTIQRTQQEDSAVYLCASSHIQHTQYFGPGTRLTVL.

This clonotype was recorded many times. This chain links TRBV20-1 with TRBJ1-5; D is undetermined. V lost 0 bases, J lost 0 bases, and 9 bases lay in between. Looked up from germline, CDR1 is DFQATT and CDR2 is SNEGSKA (reference sequence). The CDR3 runs to 15 residues. Written as DNA, the CDR3 is TGCAGTGCTAGAGATCGCAGGTATAGCAATCAGCCCCAGCATTTT. It encodes CSARDRRYSNQPQHF.

This clonotype was seen at least ten times. The chain links TRBV2 to TRBJ2-7, with 8 positions matching TRBD2. V shed 6 bases, J shed 2 bases, and the junction held 6 bases outside the gene matches. Germline CDR1 reads SNHLY; CDR2 reads FYNNEI. There are 14 residues in the CDR3. The CDR3 reads CASRRGAGPYEQYF. CDR3 DNA sequence: TGTGCCAGCAGGCGGGGGGCAGGCCCCTACGAGCAGTACTTC.

This clonotype was picked up many times. The chain uses TRBV6-5 and TRBJ1-2; a weak D match, TRBD1 (5 bases). CDR1 and CDR2 (germline): MNHEY, SVGAGI. Trimming cost V 6 bases and J 4 bases, with 15 bases left between them. This CDR3 comprises 14 residues. CDR3 sequence reads: CASRDMGDPYGYTF. The CDR3 DNA follows: TGTGCCAGCAGGGACATGGGGGATCCCTATGGCTACACCTTC.

The V and J genes are TRBV11-1 and TRBJ2-4; D might be TRBD1 (5 bases). The CDR3 covers 15 residues. Germline V gene sequence: CDR1 SGHAT, CDR2 FQDESV (reference sequence). V gave up 2 bases and J gave up 5 bases, with 13 bases separating them. The CDR3 is CASSLRPLRENIQYF. CDR3 coding DNA: TGTGCCAGCAGCTTACGGCCGCTCAGGGAAAACATTCAGTACTTC.